The text below deals with one T cell receptor (beta chain). TCRdb's table, derived via immunoSEQ multiplex PCR, lists solely in-frame clones and lacks some. Of tens of thousands of clones detected, about 90% appear once; the ten largest clones hold 7.5% to 10%. This CDR3 has 16 amino acids. Germline CDR1 SGHTA, CDR2 FQGTGA. Trimming took 1 base from V and 4 from J, leaving 14 bases between them. These data originate in a study of OX40 agonist ivuxolimab in advanced cancers. Study-level information: Three patients responded partially, comprising one with hepatocellular carcinoma and two with cutaneous melanoma.

The sequencing here drew on CD4+ or CD8+ T cells sorted from blood, taken in a trial of the OX40 agonist ivuxolimab. The V call is TRBV7-3, the J call TRBJ1-5; D unclear. The TCR comes from an adult with an advanced solid tumor such as melanoma, head and neck, liver or kidney cancer. In nucleotides, the CDR3 is TGTGCCAGCAGCTTAATTCGGCGAAGCCCAAATCAGCCCCAGCATTTT. As protein: CASSLIRRSPNQPQHF.